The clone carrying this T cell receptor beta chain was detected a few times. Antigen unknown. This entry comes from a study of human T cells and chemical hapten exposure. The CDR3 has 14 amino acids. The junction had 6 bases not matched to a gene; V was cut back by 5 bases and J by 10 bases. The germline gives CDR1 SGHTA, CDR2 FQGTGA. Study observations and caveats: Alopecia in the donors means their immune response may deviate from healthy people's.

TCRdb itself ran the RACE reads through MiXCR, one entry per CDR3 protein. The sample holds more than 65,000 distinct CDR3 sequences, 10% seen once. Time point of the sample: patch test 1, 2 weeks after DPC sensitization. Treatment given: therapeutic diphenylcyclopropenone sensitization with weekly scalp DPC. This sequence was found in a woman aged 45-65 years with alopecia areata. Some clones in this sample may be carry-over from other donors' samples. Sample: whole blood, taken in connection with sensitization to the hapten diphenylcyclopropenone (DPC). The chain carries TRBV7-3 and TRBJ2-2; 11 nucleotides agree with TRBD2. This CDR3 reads CASSLLAGVEELFF. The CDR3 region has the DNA TGTGCCAGCAGCCTACTAGCGGGAGTGGAGGAGCTGTTTTTT.